This T cell receptor (beta chain) was sequenced in a study of blood T cell repertoires in COVID-19 (TCRdb year 2020). Some background on the complete study: Collaborator samples came from the United States, Italy and Spain and covered acute and convalescent phases of COVID-19. The material from the prospective study consisted of cDNA or gDNA derived from T cells, B-cell-depleted T cells, or PBMCs. The repertoires were made available in a free public database intended to serve as a resource for research on the immune response to SARS-CoV-2. Where HLA class I and class II types were available, the types were taken from metadata supplied by the sample provider, not from assay-based typing. Sample metadata almost always included a de-identified subject ID, COVID-19 status, age in years and sex. The samples were drawn from two sources: the first 160 participants of the ongoing ImmuneRACE study, and 950 to 1,500 subjects contributed by 6 global collaborators. Subjects who had been exposed to COVID-19, were actively infected with it, or had recovered from it provided the deeply sampled blood TCRbeta repertoires that made up the dataset.

Participants in the prospective study were enrolled through a virtual design, were aged roughly 18 to 90 years, and lived in 24 United States geographic areas. Cohort assignment in the prospective study relied on participant-reported clinical history from a screening survey and a study questionnaire. ImmuneRACE Cohort 3 recovered participants were defined by two consecutive negative NP/OP PCR tests, healthcare professional clearance, or symptom resolution. In the prospective study, whole blood, serum and a nasopharyngeal or oropharyngeal swab were collected from each participant by mobile phlebotomists. Over an approximately 2-month period, participants in the prospective study had the option of providing additional blood draws and questionnaires. Blood samples from the prospective study were shipped frozen or at room temperature prior to DNA extraction. Study-wide findings and limitations: How much clinical and demographic metadata was included differed by source and by participant, and the metadata was provided uncurated.

To note about this clone: It lacks a known antigen. No base-level quality is on record; no much larger clone is a single base apart.

TCRbeta CDR3 regions were amplified from genomic DNA using the immunoSEQ Assay, a bias-controlled multiplex PCR. For the original study's pipeline: The number of nucleated cells in each sample was estimated from the amplification of reference gene primers within the assay. To quantify the absolute abundance of each unique TCRbeta CDR3 rearrangement, sequence reads were collapsed and filtered. Productive Simpson clonality was computed per sample as the square root of Simpson's diversity index over productive rearrangements. TCRdb took over this immuneACCESS table, retaining in-frame rearrangements with V and J assigned. Such tables are incomplete; in checked studies, under half of the missing clones stem from an unresolved V gene, and the remainder is unexplained. Clone size and the V and J calls come from that table; the DNA yielded D and trimming. The sample records 260,000 or so clones, 85% of which are singletons. Roughly 2.6% of the sample rests with the top ten.

The CDR3 covers 13 residues, taking in both the cysteine and the phenylalanine. Only the CDR3 DNA stays, 39 bases, in frame from base 1. The germline V gene (reference sequence) yields LNHDA for CDR1 and SQIVND for CDR2. Trimmed from V: 6 bases; trimmed from J: 7 bases; junction bases lacking a gene match: 9. The sequencing sample was made of PBMCs or T cells enriched from blood (not recorded which). Rearrangement joined TRBV19 to TRBJ2-7; the central 7 bases match TRBD1. The TCR comes from a woman aged 50 to 60 who had recovered from COVID-19. The DNA is TGTGCCAGTAGCCGACAGGGCCAGGGAGAGCAGTACTTC. It codes for CASSRQGQGEQYF. The CDR3, completed at both ends by the reference TRBV19 and TRBJ2-7 genes, gives the full variable domain DGGITQSPKYLFRKEGQNVTLSCEQNLNHDAMYWYRQDPGQGLRLIYYSQIVNDFQKGDIAEGYSVSREKKESFPLTVTSAQKNPTAFYLCASSRQGQGEQYFGPGTRLTVT.